This TCR beta chain was obtained from a study of T cells of healthy individuals. A single record per CDR3 protein comes from TCRdb applying MiXCR to the 5' RACE reads. This table holds 35,000 to 45,000 distinct CDR3 sequences, 3.5% to 5.5% found once. V gave up 4 bases and J gave up 1 base; unmatched junction bases: 3. This CDR3 region has 17 residues. In germline, CDR1 is LGHDT, CDR2 YNNKEL (reference sequence). This clonotype was seen repeatedly, ten times or more. This clonotype originated in a human donor in good health. The chain uses TRBV3-1 and TRBJ2-3, with 15 bases that match TRBD2. DNA of the CDR3: TGTGCCAGCAGCCCATGGACTAGCGGGGGGGGCACAGATACGCAGTATTTT. Translating gives CASSPWTSGGGTDTQYF.